Below, one T cell receptor (beta chain) is given with its context. Time point in this sample: blood at routine non-recurrence follow-up after resection. This entry comes from a study of spatial heterogeneity in lung cancer. Across the study: Just over 70 TRACERx patients with early, untreated non-small cell lung cancer donated samples. Sequencing consistently turned up more beta-chain sequences than alpha-chain sequences.

From the 5' RACE reads, TCRdb called clonotypes with MiXCR, one entry per CDR3 protein. The sample consists of 23,000 or so distinct CDR3 sequences, about 9.8% of them appearing once. V dropped 6 bases and J dropped 3 bases, with 18 bases sitting between them. CDR1 and CDR2 (germline): DFQATT, SNEGSKA (reference sequence). This CDR3 has 14 residues. This clonotype originated in a male donor with early-stage non-small cell lung cancer. The sample in question was PBMCs, obtained at follow-up. The chain is built from TRBV20-1 and TRBJ2-7; D perhaps matches TRBD2 (6 bases). The CDR3 reads CSANMGGLYYEQYF. The CDR3 DNA is TGCAGTGCCAATATGGGGGGACTTTACTACGAGCAGTACTTC.